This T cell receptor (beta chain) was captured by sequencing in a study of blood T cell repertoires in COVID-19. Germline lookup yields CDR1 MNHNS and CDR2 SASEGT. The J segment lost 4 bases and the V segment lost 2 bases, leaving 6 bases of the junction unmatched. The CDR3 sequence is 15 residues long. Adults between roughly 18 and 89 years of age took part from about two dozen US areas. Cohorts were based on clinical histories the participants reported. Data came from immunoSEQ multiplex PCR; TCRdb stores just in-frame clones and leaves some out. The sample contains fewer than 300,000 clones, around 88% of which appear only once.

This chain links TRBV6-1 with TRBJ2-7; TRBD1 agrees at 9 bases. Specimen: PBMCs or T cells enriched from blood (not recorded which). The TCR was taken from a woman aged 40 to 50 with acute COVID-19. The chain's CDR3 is CASSEPGQGTYEQYF. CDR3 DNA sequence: TGTGCCAGCAGTGAACCGGGACAGGGCACATACGAGCAGTACTTC.